This T cell receptor beta chain originates from a study of blood T cell repertoires in COVID-19. Authors' processing steps: Reference gene primers were amplified, and this amplification served to estimate nucleated cell counts. The data were produced by immunoSEQ multiplex PCR, yet TCRdb's version contains in-frame clones alone and is incomplete. D and trimming were read from the DNA, whereas the V and J calls and clone size are those reported in that table. The table shows 60,000 to 85,000 clones, with around 80% occurring only once. With 3 bases removed from V and 1 base from J, the gap between germline ends came to 6 bases. Germline CDR1 SSHAT, CDR2 FNYEAQ (reference sequence). The CDR3 is made up of 14 amino acids.

The specimen sequenced was peripheral blood. The clonotype was recovered from a man aged 65 to 79 who had recovered from COVID-19. The V and J genes are TRBV7-7 and TRBJ2-2; tentative D call: TRBD1 (5 bases). The CDR3 DNA reads as TGTGCCAGCAGCTTCGACAGGAACACCGGGGAGCTGTTTTTT. Residues: CASSFDRNTGELFF.